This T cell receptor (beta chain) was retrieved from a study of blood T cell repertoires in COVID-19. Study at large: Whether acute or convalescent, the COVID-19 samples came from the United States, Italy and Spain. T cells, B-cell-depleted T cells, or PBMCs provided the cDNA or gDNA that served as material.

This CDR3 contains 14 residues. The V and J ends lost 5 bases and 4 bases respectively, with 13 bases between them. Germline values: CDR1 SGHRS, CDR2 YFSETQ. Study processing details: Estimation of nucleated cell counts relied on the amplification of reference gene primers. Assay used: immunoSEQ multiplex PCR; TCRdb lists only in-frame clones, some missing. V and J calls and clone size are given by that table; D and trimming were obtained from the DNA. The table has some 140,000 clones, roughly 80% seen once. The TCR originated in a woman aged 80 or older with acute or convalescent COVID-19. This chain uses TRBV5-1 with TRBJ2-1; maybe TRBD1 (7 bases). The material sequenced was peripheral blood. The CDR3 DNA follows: TGCGCCAGCAGTCCCAGGGGGGAATACAATGAGCAGTTCTTC. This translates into CASSPRGEYNEQFF.